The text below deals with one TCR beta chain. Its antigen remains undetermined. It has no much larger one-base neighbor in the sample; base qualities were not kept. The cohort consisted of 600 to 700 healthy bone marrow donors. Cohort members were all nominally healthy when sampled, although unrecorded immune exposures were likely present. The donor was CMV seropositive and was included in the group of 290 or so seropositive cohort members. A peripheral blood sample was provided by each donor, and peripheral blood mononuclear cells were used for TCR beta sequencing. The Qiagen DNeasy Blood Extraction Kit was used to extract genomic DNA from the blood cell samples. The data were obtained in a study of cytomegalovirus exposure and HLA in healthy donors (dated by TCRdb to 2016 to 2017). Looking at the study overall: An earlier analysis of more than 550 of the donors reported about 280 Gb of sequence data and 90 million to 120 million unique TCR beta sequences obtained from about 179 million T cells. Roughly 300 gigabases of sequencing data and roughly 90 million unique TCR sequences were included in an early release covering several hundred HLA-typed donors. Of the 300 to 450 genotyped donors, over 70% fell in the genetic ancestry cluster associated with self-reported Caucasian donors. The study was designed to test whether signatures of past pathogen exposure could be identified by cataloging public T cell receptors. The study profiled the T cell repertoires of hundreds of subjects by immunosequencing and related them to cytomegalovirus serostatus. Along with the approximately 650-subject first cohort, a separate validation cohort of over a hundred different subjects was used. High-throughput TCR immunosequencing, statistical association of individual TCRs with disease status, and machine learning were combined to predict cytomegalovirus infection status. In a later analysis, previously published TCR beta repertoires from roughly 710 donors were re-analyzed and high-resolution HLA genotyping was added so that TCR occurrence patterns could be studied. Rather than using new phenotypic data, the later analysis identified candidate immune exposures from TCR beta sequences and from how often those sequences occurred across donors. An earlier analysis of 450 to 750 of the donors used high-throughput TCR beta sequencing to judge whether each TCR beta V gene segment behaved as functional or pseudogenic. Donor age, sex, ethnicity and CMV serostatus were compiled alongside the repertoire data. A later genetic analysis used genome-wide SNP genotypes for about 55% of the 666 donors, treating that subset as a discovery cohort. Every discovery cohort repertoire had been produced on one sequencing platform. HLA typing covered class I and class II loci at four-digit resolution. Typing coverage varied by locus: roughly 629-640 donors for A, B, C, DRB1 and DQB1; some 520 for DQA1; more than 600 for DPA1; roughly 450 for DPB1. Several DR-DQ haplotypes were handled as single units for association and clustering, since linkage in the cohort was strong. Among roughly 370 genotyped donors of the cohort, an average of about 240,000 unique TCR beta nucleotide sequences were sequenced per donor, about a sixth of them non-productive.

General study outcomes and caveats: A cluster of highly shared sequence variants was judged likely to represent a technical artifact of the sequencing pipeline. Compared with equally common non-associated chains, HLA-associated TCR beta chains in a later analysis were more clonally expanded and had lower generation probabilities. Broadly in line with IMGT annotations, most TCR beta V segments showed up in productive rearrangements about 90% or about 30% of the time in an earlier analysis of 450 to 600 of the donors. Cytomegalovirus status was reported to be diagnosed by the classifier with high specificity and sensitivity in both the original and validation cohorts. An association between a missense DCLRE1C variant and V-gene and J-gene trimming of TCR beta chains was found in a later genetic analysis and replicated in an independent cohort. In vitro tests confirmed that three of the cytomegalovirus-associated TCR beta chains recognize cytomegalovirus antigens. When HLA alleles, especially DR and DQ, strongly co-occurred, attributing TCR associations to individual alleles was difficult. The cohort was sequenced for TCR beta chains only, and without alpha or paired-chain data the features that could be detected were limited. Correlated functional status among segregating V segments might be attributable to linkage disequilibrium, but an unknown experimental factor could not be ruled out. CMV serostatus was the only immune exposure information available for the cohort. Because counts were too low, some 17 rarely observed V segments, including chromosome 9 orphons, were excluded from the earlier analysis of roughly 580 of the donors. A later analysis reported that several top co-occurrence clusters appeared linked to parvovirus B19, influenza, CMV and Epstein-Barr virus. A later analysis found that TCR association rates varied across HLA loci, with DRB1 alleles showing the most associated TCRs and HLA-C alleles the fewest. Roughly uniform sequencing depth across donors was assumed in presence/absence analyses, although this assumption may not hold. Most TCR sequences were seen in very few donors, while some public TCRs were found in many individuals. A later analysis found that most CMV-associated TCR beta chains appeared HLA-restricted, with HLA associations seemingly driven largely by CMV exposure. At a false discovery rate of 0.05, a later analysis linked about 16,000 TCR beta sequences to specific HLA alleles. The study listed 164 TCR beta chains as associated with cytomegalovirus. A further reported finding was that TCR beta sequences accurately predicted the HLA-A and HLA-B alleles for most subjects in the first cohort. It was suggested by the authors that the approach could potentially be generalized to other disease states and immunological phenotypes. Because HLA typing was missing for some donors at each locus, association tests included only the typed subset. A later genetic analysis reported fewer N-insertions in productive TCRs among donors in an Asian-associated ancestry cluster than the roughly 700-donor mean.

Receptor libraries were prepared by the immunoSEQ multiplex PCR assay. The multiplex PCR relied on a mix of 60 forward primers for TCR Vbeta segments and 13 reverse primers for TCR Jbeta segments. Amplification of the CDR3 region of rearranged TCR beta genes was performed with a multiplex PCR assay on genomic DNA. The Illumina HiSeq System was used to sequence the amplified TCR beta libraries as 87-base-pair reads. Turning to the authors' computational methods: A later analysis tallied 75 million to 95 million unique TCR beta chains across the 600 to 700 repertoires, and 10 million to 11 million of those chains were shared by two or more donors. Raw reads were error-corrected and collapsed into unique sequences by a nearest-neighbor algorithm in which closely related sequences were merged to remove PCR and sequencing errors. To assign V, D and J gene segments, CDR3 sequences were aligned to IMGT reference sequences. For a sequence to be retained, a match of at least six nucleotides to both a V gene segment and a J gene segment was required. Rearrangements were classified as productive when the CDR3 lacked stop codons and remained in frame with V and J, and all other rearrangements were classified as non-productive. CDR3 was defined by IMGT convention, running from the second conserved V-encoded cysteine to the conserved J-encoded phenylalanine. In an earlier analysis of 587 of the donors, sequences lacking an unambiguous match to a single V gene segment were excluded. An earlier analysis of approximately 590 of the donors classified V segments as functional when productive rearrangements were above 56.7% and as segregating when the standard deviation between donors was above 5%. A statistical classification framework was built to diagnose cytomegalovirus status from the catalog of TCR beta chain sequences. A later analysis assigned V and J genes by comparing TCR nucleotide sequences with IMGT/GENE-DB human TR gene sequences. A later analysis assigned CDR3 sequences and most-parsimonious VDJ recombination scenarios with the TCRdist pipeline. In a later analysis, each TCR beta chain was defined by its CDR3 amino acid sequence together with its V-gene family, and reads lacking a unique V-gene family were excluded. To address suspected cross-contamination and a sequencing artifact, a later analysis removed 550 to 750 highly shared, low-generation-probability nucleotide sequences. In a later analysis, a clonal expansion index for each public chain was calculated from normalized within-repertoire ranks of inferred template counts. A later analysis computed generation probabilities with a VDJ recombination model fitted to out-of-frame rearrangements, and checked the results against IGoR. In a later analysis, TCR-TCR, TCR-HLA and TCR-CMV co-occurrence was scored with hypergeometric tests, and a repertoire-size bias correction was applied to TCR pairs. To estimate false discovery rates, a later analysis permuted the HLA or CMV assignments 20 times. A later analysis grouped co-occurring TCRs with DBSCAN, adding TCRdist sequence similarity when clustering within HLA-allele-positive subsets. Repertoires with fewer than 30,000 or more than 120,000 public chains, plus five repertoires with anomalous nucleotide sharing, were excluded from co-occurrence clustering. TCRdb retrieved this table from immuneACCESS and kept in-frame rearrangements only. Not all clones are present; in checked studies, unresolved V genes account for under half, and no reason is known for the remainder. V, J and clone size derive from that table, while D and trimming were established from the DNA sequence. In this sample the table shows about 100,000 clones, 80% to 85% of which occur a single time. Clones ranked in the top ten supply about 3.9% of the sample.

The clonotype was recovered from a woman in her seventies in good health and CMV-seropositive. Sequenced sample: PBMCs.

This receptor carries the CDR3 CASIAGTNTGELFF. The nucleotide sequence reads as follows: TGTGCCAGCATAGCGGGGACCAACACCGGGGAGCTGTTTTTT. This receptor chain uses TRBV11-2 and TRBJ2-2; 8 central nucleotides agree with TRBD2. The CDR3, cysteine through phenylalanine, is 14 amino acids long. CDR3 DNA only is kept here, 42 bases in frame from base 1. In the germline V gene, CDR1 corresponds to SGHAT and CDR2 to FQNNGV. V is cut back by 7 bases and J by 2 bases, with 3 bases in the junction unmatched.